This passage covers 29 T cell receptor beta chains from one sample sequenced in a study of T cells in localized non-small cell lung cancer. Sequencing used immunoSEQ multiplex PCR; TCRdb keeps in-frame clones, though not all of them. The sample records approximately 1,800 clones, around 24% being singletons. The sequences come from lung tumor tissue, collected before any cancer treatment. The origin of the receptors is a female donor older than 55 with stage I lung adenocarcinoma.

This clone showed up just a few times. V and J are TRBV6-8 and TRBJ2-5; no clear D gene. The CDR3 contains 14 residues. Trimming stripped 6 bases from V and 0 bases from J, with 11 bases between. CDR1 and CDR2 (germline): MNHGY, SAAAGT. CDR3 nucleotides: TGTGCCAGCAGGGGTTTGAGGAACCAAGAGACCCAGTACTTC. Amino acid sequence: CASRGLRNQETQYF.

The chain couples TRBV14 to TRBJ2-1, with D perhaps TRBD2 (5 bases). Trimming pared 9 bases from V and 13 bases from J, leaving 22 bases between. Germline-derived CDR1 and CDR2 are SGHDN and FVKESK. The length of the CDR3 is 13 residues. The CDR3 protein is CASSLFGERLQFF. CDR3 DNA: TGTGCCAGTTCCTTATTCGGGGAGAGATTACAGTTCTTC.

The chain combines TRBV11-3 with TRBJ2-1, with a possible D match to TRBD2 (6 bases). The germline V gene encodes CDR1 SGHNT and CDR2 YENEEA. The CDR3 totals 15 residues. Trimming took 6 bases from V and 7 from J, leaving 19 bases between them. The CDR3 nucleotides read TGTGCCAGCAGTCTCTCGGATAGCGGCACTAATGAGCAGTTCTTC. The encoded protein is CASSLSDSGTNEQFF.

The rearrangement uses TRBV18 and TRBJ1-2, with 7 bases lining up with TRBD1. J was trimmed by 6 bases and V by 3 bases; bases with no gene match: 7. The germline V gene has CDR1 KGHSH and CDR2 LQKENI. The length of the CDR3 is 14 residues. The CDR3 sequence is CASSPKEGADGYTF. In nucleotides, the CDR3 is TGTGCCAGCTCACCCAAGGAGGGGGCCGATGGCTACACCTTC.

The J gene is TRBJ2-1, the V gene TRBV10-1; 11 bases agree with TRBD2. The CDR3 loop spans 11 amino acids. With V trimmed by 10 bases and J by 9 bases, 2 bases remained unmatched. Germline V gene lookup returns CDR1 WNHNN and CDR2 SYGVQD (reference sequence). Here the CDR3 reads CATGLAAEQFF. The CDR3 nucleotides are TGCGCCACGGGACTAGCGGCTGAGCAGTTCTTC.

The chain combines TRBV11-3 with TRBJ2-7; D is unclear. Germline V lookup: CDR1 SGHNT, CDR2 YENEEA. This CDR3 is 14 amino acids long. Trimming removed 3 bases from V and 0 bases from J, with 9 bases in between. The CDR3 DNA reads as TGTGCCAGCAGCTTGTCGGGTAACTCCTACGAGCAGTACTTC. It specifies CASSLSGNSYEQYF.

This clone occurred a few times. In DNA, the CDR3 is TGTGCCAGCAGTTACTCAGTCCGAGCGCAAGAGACCCAGTACTTC. This translates into CASSYSVRAQETQYF. This sequence joins TRBV6-8 and TRBJ2-5, with no clear D. The CDR3 runs to 15 residues. The germline V gene has CDR1 MNHGY and CDR2 SAAAGT. V was clipped by 0 bases and J by 2 bases, with 10 bases between them.

This clone was observed a handful of times. The chain joins TRBV6-8 to TRBJ2-7; D possibly corresponds to TRBD1 (5 bases). Germline loops: CDR1 MNHGY, CDR2 SAAAGT. The V end was cut by 10 bases, the J end by 0 bases, with 16 bases between. CDR3 length: 14 amino acids. The CDR3 protein is CAIKKGSSSYEQYF. The CDR3 DNA is TGTGCCATCAAAAAGGGGTCTAGCTCCTACGAGCAGTACTTC.

V gene TRBV18 combines with J gene TRBJ1-4, with D unresolved. Germline lookup yields CDR1 KGHSH and CDR2 LQKENI. Trimming took 1 base from V and 2 from J, leaving 8 bases between them. This CDR3 region has 15 residues. Here the CDR3 DNA reads TGTGCCAGCTCACCACTTCGAGCGACTAATGAAAAACTGTTTTTT. It translates to CASSPLRATNEKLFF.

This clone is classed as medium-sized (0.01 to 0.1%). The chain employs TRBV9 and TRBJ1-1; TRBD1 agrees at 11 bases. The germline gives CDR1 SGDLS, CDR2 YYNGEE. The CDR3 consists of 14 residues. The J segment lost 5 bases and the V segment lost 3 bases, leaving 3 bases of the junction unmatched. CDR3 DNA sequence: TGTGCCAGCAGCGCAGGGGACAGGGGGACTGAAGCTTTCTTT. Amino acid sequence: CASSAGDRGTEAFF.

By proportion, this clone is medium-sized (0.01 to 0.1%). In DNA, the CDR3 is TGTGCCAGCAGACCCCCCTGGCCTGCGATTCCCTACGAGCAGTACTTC. This encodes CASRPPWPAIPYEQYF. The chain couples TRBV6-8 to TRBJ2-7; D not resolved. V was cut by 6 bases and J by 2 bases, with 20 bases left in between. The CDR3 is made up of 16 amino acids. Looked up from germline, CDR1 is MNHGY and CDR2 is SAAAGT.

This clone was found a few times. This rearrangement joins TRBV19 to TRBJ2-2; D ambiguous. The CDR3 sequence is 13 residues long. V lost 7 bases and J 5 bases, leaving 11 bases between the germline ends. In germline, CDR1 is LNHDA, CDR2 SQIVND (reference sequence). This chain's CDR3 is CASTPLWTGELFF. The DNA for the CDR3 is TGTGCCAGTACCCCACTTTGGACCGGGGAGCTGTTTTTT. Complete variable domain (other parts from reference TRBV19 and TRBJ2-2): DGGITQSPKYLFRKEGQNVTLSCEQNLNHDAMYWYRQDPGQGLRLIYYSQIVNDFQKGDIAEGYSVSREKKESFPLTVTSAQKNPTAFYLCASTPLWTGELFFGEGSRLTVL.

Judged by abundance, this clone is medium-sized. J is TRBJ1-5 and V is TRBV11-3, with a weak D call TRBD1 (5 bases). CDR1 and CDR2 (germline): SGHNT, YENEEA. Deletions cut 1 base from V and 7 bases from J, with 11 bases between. The length of the CDR3 is 14 residues. The CDR3 is CASSLVVGGQPQHF. Here the CDR3 DNA reads TGTGCCAGCAGCTTAGTGGTCGGGGGACAGCCCCAGCATTTT.

The rearrangement uses TRBV29-1 and TRBJ2-3; the D gene is possibly TRBD2 (5 bases). CDR1 SQVTM and CDR2 ANQGSEA come from the germline V gene. V was shortened by 6 bases and J by 2 bases, with 12 bases between the two germline ends. CDR3 length equals 13 residues. The CDR3 is CSVRRSLTDTQYF. Here the CDR3 DNA reads TGCAGCGTGAGGAGGAGCCTCACAGATACGCAGTATTTT.

The V call is TRBV6-8, the J call TRBJ2-4; D possibly corresponds to TRBD1 (6 bases). This CDR3 has 15 residues. Germline CDR1 reads MNHGY; CDR2 reads SAAAGT. Trimming stripped 0 bases from V and 0 bases from J, with 6 bases between. The CDR3 loop is CASSYSQGAKNIQYF. CDR3 nucleotide sequence: TGTGCCAGCAGTTACTCACAGGGAGCCAAAAACATTCAGTACTTC.

The table lists this clone with a few counts. The J gene is TRBJ2-5, the V gene TRBV7-2; TRBD1 might be the D (5 bases). The CDR3 runs to 13 residues. Per the germline V gene, CDR1 is SGHTA and CDR2 is FQGNSA. The germline V and J ends were trimmed by 4 bases and 9 bases, with 15 bases remaining between them. CDR3 DNA: TGTGCCAGCAGCTCCGGACAATATGAGGCCCAGTACTTC. The encoded protein is CASSSGQYEAQYF.

Sample share makes this clone medium-sized. One end of the junction is discordant with germline, which a read error may explain. In DNA, the CDR3 is TGTGCCATCAGTAATCAGGGAAACACTGAAGCTTTCTTT. Protein sequence: CAISNQGNTEAFF. The chain is built from TRBV6-8 and TRBJ1-1; tentatively, D is TRBD1 (5 bases). This CDR3 contains 13 residues. Germline assignment: CDR1 MNHGY and CDR2 SAAAGT.

The chain's CDR3 is CASSDPDRDYSYEQYF. The CDR3 coding sequence is TGCGCCAGCAGTGACCCAGACAGGGACTACTCCTACGAGCAGTACTTC. This chain uses TRBV10-2 with TRBJ2-7; TRBD1 or TRBD2 may be the D gene (7 bases each). Germline CDR1 WSHSY, CDR2 SAAADI. Trimming stripped 3 bases from V and 0 bases from J, with 15 bases between. CDR3 size: 16 residues.

In its sample, this clone ranks as medium-sized. The rearrangement links TRBV11-3 to TRBJ2-4; maybe TRBD1 (6 bases). From germline, CDR1 is SGHNT and CDR2 YENEEA. V shed 1 base and J shed 0 bases, with 13 bases lying between them. The CDR3 extends over 17 amino acids. CDR3 DNA sequence: TGTGCCAGCAGCTTAGTAGAGCAGGGGCTAGCCAAAAACATTCAGTACTTC. Amino acids: CASSLVEQGLAKNIQYF.

The chain carries TRBV6-8 and TRBJ2-5; no clear D. Germline CDR1 and CDR2: MNHGY and SAAAGT. V was pared by 5 bases and J by 4 bases, with 11 bases between. There are 13 residues in the CDR3. This chain's CDR3 is CASSADLGETQYF. For the CDR3, the DNA is TGTGCCAGCAGTGCCGATCTAGGAGAGACCCAGTACTTC.

This clone came up a few times. The gene calls are TRBV28 and TRBJ2-7, with D possibly being TRBD1 or TRBD2 (5 bases each). CDR3 length equals 14 residues. The ends were cut back, 5 bases at V and 6 bases at J, with 17 bases in the middle. Germline V CDR1 and CDR2: MDHEN, SYDVKM. CDR3 sequence: CASSLQEVVPEQYF. The DNA for the CDR3 is TGTGCCAGCAGTCTACAGGAGGTAGTCCCCGAGCAGTACTTC.

This sequence joins TRBV18 and TRBJ2-7; 8 bases are shared with TRBD1. Germline V gene lookup returns CDR1 KGHSH and CDR2 LQKENI. With 2 bases clipped from V and 5 bases from J, the junction kept 5 bases outside the gene matches. The CDR3 consists of 14 residues. The DNA for the CDR3 is TGTGCCAGCTCACCATGGACAGGGATCCACGAGCAGTACTTC. Protein: CASSPWTGIHEQYF.

The chain uses TRBV11-3 and TRBJ1-2; the match to TRBD1 covers 9 bases. Trimming removed 2 bases from V and 8 bases from J; junction bases left unmatched: 6. The CDR3 extends over 14 amino acids. Germline CDR1 is SGHNT and CDR2 is YENEEA. The CDR3, as DNA: TGTGCCAGCAGCTTATCGGGACAGGGTGGCGGCTACACCTTC. Translated, it gives CASSLSGQGGGYTF.

This clone was seen more than once but under ten times. The chain combines TRBV5-1 with TRBJ2-7; 8 nucleotides align to TRBD2. Germline CDR1 SGHRS, CDR2 YFSETQ. J gave up 7 bases and V 0 bases, and 12 bases lay outside the gene matches. CDR3 length equals 16 residues. Written as DNA, the CDR3 is TGCGCCAGCAGCTTGGCCAATAGCGGGAAATTCGAAGAGCAGTACTTC. Amino acids: CASSLANSGKFEEQYF.

J is TRBJ1-1 and V is TRBV30; D is ambiguous. The germline V gene encodes CDR1 GTSNPN and CDR2 SVGIG (reference sequence). V lost 3 bases and J 8 bases, leaving 10 bases between the germline ends. This CDR3 contains 11 residues. CDR3 sequence reads: CAWSRSTEAFF. DNA for the CDR3: TGTGCCTGGAGCCGATCGACAGAAGCTTTCTTT. The whole variable domain, remainder taken from reference TRBV30 and TRBJ1-1, is SQTIHQWPATLVQPVGSPLSLECTVEGTSNPNLYWYRQAAGRGLQLLFYSVGIGQISSEVPQNLSASRPQDRQFILSSKKLLLSDSGFYLCAWSRSTEAFFGQGTRLTVV.

The J gene is TRBJ2-7, the V gene TRBV23-1; D is perhaps TRBD2 (6 bases). TRBV23-1 belongs to the ORF category, with a function that is uncertain. V shed 4 bases and J shed 0 bases, with 16 bases lying between them. CDR3 length equals 16 residues. DNA of the CDR3: TGCGCCAGCAGTCCCCCAGGGATGGACTACTCCTACGAGCAGTACTTC. It is translated as CASSPPGMDYSYEQYF.

The gene calls are TRBV9 and TRBJ2-7; tentatively, D is TRBD1 (7 bases). CDR1 is SGDLS and CDR2 is YYNGEE in the germline V gene. This CDR3 has 14 amino acids. Trimming stripped 4 bases from V and 4 bases from J, with 15 bases between. The CDR3 loop is CASSWRGQSYEQYF. The CDR3 DNA reads TGTGCCAGCAGCTGGCGGGGACAGTCATACGAGCAGTACTTC.

This clone has just a few counts. This rearrangement joins TRBV28 to TRBJ2-5; 11 positions agree with TRBD2. CDR1 and CDR2 (germline): MDHEN, SYDVKM. With 5 bases clipped from V and 4 bases from J, the junction kept 3 bases outside the gene matches. The CDR3 runs to 14 residues. The CDR3 spells CASSTSGRGETQYF. In nucleotides, the CDR3 is TGTGCCAGCAGTACTAGCGGGAGAGGAGAGACCCAGTACTTC.

The chain employs TRBV11-3 and TRBJ2-7; weak D call: TRBD1 (6 bases). The germline V and J ends were trimmed by 5 bases and 2 bases, with 13 bases remaining between them. CDR1 is SGHNT, CDR2 YENEEA, per germline. CDR3 size: 14 residues. This CDR3 is CASSKGQKPYEQYF. The CDR3 DNA sequence: TGTGCCAGCAGCAAAGGACAGAAGCCCTACGAGCAGTACTTC.